What follows are 13 T cell receptor beta chains derived from one specimen sequenced in a study of Graves' ophthalmopathy and Graves' hyperthyroidism. TCR beta CDR3 regions were amplified from RNA transcripts. Second-round multiplex PCR came after first-round RT-PCR with HTBI primers. TCRdb redid the calling of the multiplex PCR reads with MiXCR, one entry per CDR3 protein. The repertoire consists of 350,000 to 400,000 distinct CDR3 sequences, with just over 15% occurring once and the leading ten covering roughly 7%. Input material: peripheral blood. Receptors were obtained from a young woman with stable Graves' hyperthyroidism.

This rearrangement joins TRBV5-1 to TRBJ1-6; 10 bases are shared with TRBD1. This CDR3 has 16 residues. The J segment lost 6 bases and the V segment lost 0 bases, leaving 3 bases of the junction unmatched. Germline V CDR1 and CDR2: SGHRS, YFSETQ. CDR3 DNA: TGCGCCAGCAGCTTGGGACAGGGGGCCTTTAATTCACCCCTCCACTTT. Its translation: CASSLGQGAFNSPLHF.

This clonotype was observed at least ten times. The V gene is TRBV29-1, the J gene TRBJ2-7, with TRBD1 identical over 9 bases. This CDR3 contains 13 residues. In germline, CDR1 is SQVTM, CDR2 ANQGSEA. V lost 7 bases and J lost 5; bases outside the gene matches: 9. Written as DNA, the CDR3 is TGCAGCGGGACGACAGGGGGGGAAAACGAGCAGTACTTC. It is translated as CSGTTGGENEQYF.

This clonotype was recorded at least ten times. A junction boundary mismatches the germline segment, possibly from a read error. The rearrangement uses TRBV6-2 or TRBV6-3 and TRBJ2-4; D possibly uses TRBD1 or TRBD2 (5 bases each). Germline V gene sequence: CDR1 MNHEY, CDR2 SVGEGT. There are 13 residues in the CDR3. DNA for the CDR3: TGTGCCAGCAGTTATTGGGGGATGCTTCGGGCCCACTTC. It translates to CASSYWGMLRAHF.

This clonotype was recorded many times. V gene TRBV12-5 combines with J gene TRBJ1-5; D remains unclear. Germline values: CDR1 LGHNT, CDR2 FRNRAP. Trimming pared 4 bases from V and 4 bases from J, leaving 17 bases between. This CDR3 comprises 16 residues. The CDR3 region has the DNA TGTGCTAGTGGTTCAACCTTGCAAGTGCTAAATCAGCCCCAGCATTTT. Protein: CASGSTLQVLNQPQHF.

V and J are TRBV7-8 and TRBJ2-7; 8 bases are a match to TRBD1. This CDR3 spans 14 amino acids. The junction had 6 bases not matched to a gene; V was cut back by 5 bases and J by 3 bases. CDR1 is SGHVS, CDR2 FQNEAQ, per germline. CDR3 bases: TGTGCCAGCAGCCGGAGGGACAGGAACTACGAGCAGTACTTC. It codes for CASSRRDRNYEQYF.

This clonotype was picked up many times. The chain joins TRBV24-1 to TRBJ2-7; 7 nucleotides match TRBD1. The CDR3 runs to 14 residues. Trimming removed 2 bases from V and 7 bases from J; junction bases left unmatched: 7. Germline V gene data show CDR1 as KGHDR and CDR2 as SFDVKD. CDR3 bases: TGTGCCACCAGTGATTCGGGACAGCGCGAAGAGCAGTACTTC. Its protein product is CATSDSGQREEQYF.

This clonotype occurred many times. The rearrangement joins TRBV2 to TRBJ1-2; 7 nucleotides match TRBD1. The J segment lost 5 bases and the V segment lost 3 bases, leaving 9 bases of the junction unmatched. This CDR3 is 15 amino acids long. Germline V gene lookup returns CDR1 SNHLY and CDR2 FYNNEI. In DNA form, the CDR3 reads TGTGCCAGCAGTGAGGGGGTCAGGGGGACGTATGGCTACACCTTC. It encodes CASSEGVRGTYGYTF.

The J gene is TRBJ2-7, the V gene TRBV6-1; TRBD1 matches 7 bases. Losses at the gene ends were 3 bases for V and 7 bases for J; bases not matched to a gene: 12. The CDR3 sequence is 15 residues long. Per germline, CDR1 MNHNS and CDR2 SASEGT. In nucleotides, the CDR3 is TGTGCCAGCAGTGACGACAGGGTCCCTTCTAGAGAGCAGTACTTC. Its protein is CASSDDRVPSREQYF.

The rearrangement links TRBV12-3 or TRBV12-4 to TRBJ1-2; D remains unclear. Trimming pared 8 bases from V and 5 bases from J, leaving 9 bases between. The length of the CDR3 is 11 residues. CDR3 in amino acids: CASGLTYGYTF. CDR3 nucleotides: TGTGCCAGCGGCTTGACATATGGCTACACCTTC.

This clonotype was detected a few times. It is likely a read error, because the conserved phenylalanine at the end of the CDR3 is missing. In nucleotides, the CDR3 is TGCGCCAGCAGCTTGGATACAGGGTACACTGAAGCTTTCCTT. Protein product: CASSLDTGYTEAFL. The V call is TRBV5-1, the J call TRBJ1-1; D perhaps matches TRBD1 (6 bases). V was cut by 0 bases and J by 3 bases, with 9 bases left in between. Germline lookup yields CDR1 SGHRS and CDR2 YFSETQ. This CDR3 is built from 14 residues.

Comment on this clonotype: Sequence at one end of the junction differs from germline and may be a read error. The chain joins TRBV12-3 or TRBV12-4 to TRBJ1-5; D remains unclear. The CDR3 loop spans 12 amino acids. The CDR3, as DNA: TGTGCCAGCGGTTTCGGGGTTAGGGCCCAGCATTTT. It yields the protein CASGFGVRAQHF.

This clonotype was detected many times. The chain uses TRBV19 and TRBJ2-7; D may be TRBD1 (6 bases). The germline CDR1 and CDR2 sequences are LNHDA and SQIVND (reference sequence). The CDR3 runs to 14 residues. The V end lost 3 bases, the J end lost 4 bases, and 13 bases lay between the germline ends. For the CDR3, the DNA is TGTGCCAGTAGTATCCGGGACATGACTTACGAGCAGTACTTC. Its translation: CASSIRDMTYEQYF.

The table lists this clonotype with a few counts. The rearrangement joins TRBV11-2 to TRBJ1-1; no clear D gene. The CDR3 covers 16 residues. CDR1 is SGHAT and CDR2 is FQNNGV in the germline V gene. The germline V and J ends were trimmed by 4 bases and 0 bases, with 15 bases remaining between them. This CDR3 is CASSSQDGNMNTEAFF. CDR3 DNA sequence: TGTGCCAGCAGCTCCCAGGACGGAAACATGAACACTGAAGCTTTCTTT.